What follows describes a single T cell receptor beta chain. This clone's antigen is unknown. No base qualities exist here, and no much larger clone lies one base off it. The data are from a study of patients and donors after allogeneic stem cell transplantation (dated by TCRdb to the early 2020s). Taken from the germline V gene, the CDR1 and CDR2 loops are MNHEY and SVGEGT. The CDR3 covers 14 residues, taking in both the cysteine and the phenylalanine. The DNA shown is the 42-base CDR3, in frame from base 1. Trimming takes 1 base off V and 4 bases off J; junction bases not matched to a gene: 4. The receptor library was made with RT-PCR. The instrument was a NextSeq 550. Using fastp at Q25 and MiXCR, TCRdb reprocessed the public reads and kept productive beta chains. Every distinct CDR3 protein forms one entry, paired with its most common genes and DNA. The sample table lists approximately 150,000 distinct CDR3 sequences, about 24% of them with a count of one. The biggest ten clones account for more than 25% of the sample.

The chain was built from TRBV6-2 or TRBV6-3 and TRBJ2-7; TRBD1 agrees with 7 junctional bases. The source is a human donor who was either an allogeneic HSCT recipient or a stem cell or donor lymphocyte infusion donor (not recorded which). It is not recorded whose cells these are; they may come from a transplant donor. Sequenced input: blood, either unsorted or a sorted T cell fraction (not recorded which). The CDR3 corresponds to CASSYWGQLYEQYF. The DNA is TGTGCCAGCAGTTACTGGGGACAGCTATACGAGCAGTACTTC.